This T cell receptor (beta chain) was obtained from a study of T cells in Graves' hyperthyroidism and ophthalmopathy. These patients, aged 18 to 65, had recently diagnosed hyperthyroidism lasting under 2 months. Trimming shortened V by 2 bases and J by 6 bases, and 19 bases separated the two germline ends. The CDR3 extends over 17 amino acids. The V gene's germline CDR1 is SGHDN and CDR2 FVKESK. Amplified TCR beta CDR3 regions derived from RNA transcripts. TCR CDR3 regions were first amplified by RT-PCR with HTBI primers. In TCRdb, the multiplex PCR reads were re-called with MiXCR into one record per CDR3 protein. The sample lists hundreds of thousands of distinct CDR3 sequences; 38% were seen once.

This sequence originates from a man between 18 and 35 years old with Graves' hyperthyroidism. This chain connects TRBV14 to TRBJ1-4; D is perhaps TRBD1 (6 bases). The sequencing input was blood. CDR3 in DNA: TGTGCCAGCAGCCAACCCGGTTGGGGGCGCGGGGATGAAAAACTGTTTTTT. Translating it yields CASSQPGWGRGDEKLFF.